Reported below is one T cell receptor beta chain. J lost 0 bases, V lost 5 bases, and 18 bases had no gene match. The CDR3 is 21 residues long. CDR1 is MDHEN and CDR2 is SYDVKM in the germline V gene. Original handling: It was from reference gene primer amplification that nucleated cell counts were estimated. Profiled with immunoSEQ multiplex PCR; TCRdb holds only in-frame clones, not every one. That table furnishes V, J and clone size, whereas the DNA furnished D and trimming. Here the sample spans tens of thousands of clones, about nine tenths being singletons. This entry belongs to a study of blood T cell repertoires in COVID-19. Across the whole study: T cells, B-cell-depleted T cells, or PBMCs provided the cDNA or gDNA that served as material.

Input material: peripheral blood. This TCR came from a human donor in a cohort sampled during active COVID-19. V is TRBV28 and J is TRBJ1-5, with 11 nucleotides matching TRBD1. This CDR3 is CASSPPGTGGGLGYSNQPQHF. CDR3 in DNA: TGTGCCAGCAGTCCCCCCGGGACAGGGGGGGGGTTGGGTTATAGCAATCAGCCCCAGCATTTT.